A single TCR beta chain is shown here with its context. The data stem from a study of identical twins. One entry per CDR3 protein results from TCRdb running MiXCR on the 5' RACE reads. In the table there are 600,000 to 800,000 distinct CDR3 sequences, 21% of which are singletons. V was shortened by 4 bases and J by 0 bases, with 13 bases between the two germline ends. Germline CDR1 is SGHDN and CDR2 is FVKESK. The CDR3 consists of 15 residues. These data are also associated with another study on T cells expressing NK-cell markers.

This receptor was identified in a woman between 18 and 29 years old in good health. The rearrangement uses TRBV14 and TRBJ2-7; D remains unclear. The specimen was PBMCs. The CDR3 DNA sequence: TGTGCCAGCAGCCTATCGACTGGGCCCTCCTACGAGCAGTACTTC. This gives the protein CASSLSTGPSYEQYF.